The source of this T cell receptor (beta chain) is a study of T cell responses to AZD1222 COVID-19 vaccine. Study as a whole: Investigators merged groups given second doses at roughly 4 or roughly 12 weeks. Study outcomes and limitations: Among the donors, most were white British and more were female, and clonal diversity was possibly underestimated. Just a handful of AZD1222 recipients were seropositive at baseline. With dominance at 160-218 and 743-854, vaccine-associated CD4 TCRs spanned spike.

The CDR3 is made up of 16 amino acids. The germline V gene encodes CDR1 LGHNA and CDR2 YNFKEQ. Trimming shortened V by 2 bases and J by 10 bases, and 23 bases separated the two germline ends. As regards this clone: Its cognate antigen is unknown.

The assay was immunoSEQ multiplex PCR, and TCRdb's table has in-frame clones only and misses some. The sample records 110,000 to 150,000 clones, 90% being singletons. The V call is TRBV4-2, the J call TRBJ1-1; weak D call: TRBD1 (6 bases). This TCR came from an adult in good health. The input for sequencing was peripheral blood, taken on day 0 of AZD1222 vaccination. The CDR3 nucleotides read TGTGCCAGCAGCCAACACATGGGGGGGCGCACGGATTTAGCTTTCTTT. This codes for CASSQHMGGRTDLAFF.